Following are 25 T cell receptor beta chains from one sample sequenced in a study of cytotoxic CD8 clonotypes in ibrutinib-treated CLL. The assay was immunoSEQ multiplex PCR, and TCRdb's table has in-frame clones only and misses some. The sample has about 150,000 clones, about 80% seen once; the top ten hold 4.5% to 6.5%. Sequenced material: PBMCs, taken after 24 months of ibrutinib treatment. Receptor source: a human donor with chronic lymphocytic leukemia.

The chain is built from TRBV18 and TRBJ1-4; D perhaps matches TRBD1 (6 bases). The V end was cut by 3 bases, the J end by 3 bases, with 11 bases between. Germline V gene data show CDR1 as KGHSH and CDR2 as LQKENI. This CDR3 region has 15 residues. The CDR3 region is CASSPQGSSNEKLFF. DNA for the CDR3: TGTGCCAGCTCACCGCAGGGGTCCTCTAATGAAAAACTGTTTTTT.

The CDR3 sequence: CASSPTAGQTNEKLFF. For the CDR3, the DNA is TGTGCCAGCAGCCCGACCGCGGGGCAGACTAATGAAAAACTGTTTTTT. The chain combines TRBV4-2 with TRBJ1-4; D possibly corresponds to TRBD1 (5 bases). The germline V and J ends were trimmed by 4 bases and 2 bases, with 14 bases remaining between them. CDR1 LGHNA and CDR2 YNFKEQ come from the germline V gene. The CDR3 has 16 amino acids.

The chain employs TRBV6-4 and TRBJ2-1, with D uncertain. Trimming took off 6 bases at V and 8 bases at J, with 14 bases between the two ends. The CDR3 spans 13 residues. The germline V gene has CDR1 MRHNA and CDR2 SNTAGT. Here the CDR3 DNA reads TGTGCCAGCAGACCGACAACGACGGATGAGCAGTTCTTC. Amino acid sequence: CASRPTTTDEQFF.

The genes are TRBV6-1 and TRBJ2-7; D gene unclear. This CDR3 spans 14 amino acids. Germline assignment: CDR1 MNHNS and CDR2 SASEGT. V lost 1 base and J lost 2, with 9 bases in between. CDR3 loop: CASSEVVVAYEQYF. The DNA for the CDR3 is TGTGCCAGCAGTGAAGTTGTAGTAGCCTACGAGCAGTACTTC.

The chain is built from TRBV29-1 and TRBJ2-3; D remains ambiguous. Trimming left V 7 bases short and J 1 base short, with 15 bases between. There are 14 residues in the CDR3. CDR1 and CDR2 from the germline V gene are SQVTM and ANQGSEA. The CDR3 DNA follows: TGCAGCGCCTTCGCAGGCTTTGGCACAGATACGCAGTATTTT. Amino acids: CSAFAGFGTDTQYF.

The chain uses TRBV29-1 and TRBJ2-7; D is unresolved. CDR3 length: 11 residues. Trimming pared 5 bases from V and 6 bases from J, leaving 11 bases between. In germline, CDR1 is SQVTM, CDR2 ANQGSEA. In DNA, the CDR3 is TGCAGCGTTAGTCTTTCGGGCGAGCAGTACTTC. This codes for CSVSLSGEQYF.

This sequence joins TRBV7-8 and TRBJ2-1; TRBD2 matches 9 bases. The CDR3 has 15 amino acids. Trimming removed 7 bases from V and 8 bases from J; junction bases left unmatched: 12. Germline V CDR1 and CDR2: SGHVS, FQNEAQ. The CDR3 coding sequence is TGTGCCAGCAACCCGCGGGCGGGAGGGCTGGATGAGCAGTTCTTC. It is translated as CASNPRAGGLDEQFF. Variable domain in full (rest from reference TRBV7-8 and TRBJ2-1): GAGVSQSPRYKVAKRGQDVALRCDPISGHVSLFWYQQALGQGPEFLTYFQNEAQLDKSGLPSDRFFAERPEGSVSTLKIQRTQQEDSAVYLCASNPRAGGLDEQFFGPGTRLTVL.

The V gene is TRBV18, the J gene TRBJ1-2, with 7 nucleotides matching TRBD1. Germline assignment: CDR1 KGHSH and CDR2 LQKENI. Losses at the gene ends were 3 bases for V and 8 bases for J; bases not matched to a gene: 6. CDR3 length: 13 residues. CDR3 sequence (DNA): TGTGCCAGCTCACCGGACAGGTTCGAGGGCTACACCTTC. This gives the protein CASSPDRFEGYTF.

The rearrangement uses TRBV30 and TRBJ2-7; the match to TRBD2 covers 8 bases. Germline V gives CDR1 GTSNPN, CDR2 SVGIG (reference sequence). Trimming cost V 0 bases and J 4 bases; bases outside gene matches: 11. The CDR3 extends over 16 amino acids. CDR3 sequence (DNA): TGTGCCTGGAGTGTTCCCCTCACTAGCGGACGGTACGAGCAGTACTTC. Its translation is CAWSVPLTSGRYEQYF.

This clone was recorded once. The J gene is TRBJ2-3, the V gene TRBV6-6; D is undetermined. The CDR3 length is 15 residues. From germline, CDR1 is MNHNY and CDR2 SVGAGI (reference sequence). Trimming shortened V by 6 bases and J by 3 bases, and 16 bases separated the two germline ends. This CDR3 reads CASRPPGPRTDTQYF. DNA for the CDR3: TGTGCCAGCAGGCCACCCGGGCCTCGGACAGATACGCAGTATTTT.

This chain joins TRBV7-2 and TRBJ2-3, with 12 bases fitting TRBD2. The V and J ends lost 4 bases and 3 bases, in that order; junction bases with no gene match: 8. The V gene's germline CDR1 is SGHTA and CDR2 FQGNSA. The CDR3 sequence is 17 residues long. The CDR3: CASSSSTTSGGTDTQYF. DNA for the CDR3: TGTGCCAGCAGCTCCTCAACGACTAGCGGGGGAACAGATACGCAGTATTTT.

V usage is TRBV5-1 and J usage is TRBJ2-7; D gene ambiguous. Per germline, CDR1 SGHRS and CDR2 YFSETQ. V lost 0 bases to trimming and J lost 0 bases, with 7 bases between them. The CDR3 covers 14 residues. For the CDR3, the DNA is TGCGCCAGCAGCTTGGGCTTTAGCTCCTACGAGCAGTACTTC. Protein sequence: CASSLGFSSYEQYF. Supplemented by reference TRBV5-1 and TRBJ2-7, the full variable domain reads KAGVTQTPRYLIKTRGQQVTLSCSPISGHRSVSWYQQTPGQGLQFLFEYFSETQRNKGNFPGRFSGRQFSNSRSEMNVSTLELGDSALYLCASSLGFSSYEQYFGPGTRLTVT.

This chain joins TRBV28 and TRBJ2-2; D not certain. CDR3 length: 14 amino acids. Germline V gene sequence: CDR1 MDHEN, CDR2 SYDVKM. With 6 bases removed from V and 11 bases from J, the gap between germline ends came to 19 bases. CDR3 sequence (DNA): TGTGCCAGCAGCCAACAGAGGTACCGGGTAGAGCTGTTTTTT. Amino acid sequence: CASSQQRYRVELFF.

The chain combines TRBV9 with TRBJ2-7; 7 bases match TRBD1. The trim removed 3 bases at V and 3 bases at J, leaving 9 bases unmatched. Germline loops: CDR1 SGDLS, CDR2 YYNGEE. This CDR3 comprises 15 residues. CDR3 loop: CASSASTGNGYEQYF. The CDR3 DNA sequence: TGTGCCAGCAGCGCCTCGACAGGGAATGGCTACGAGCAGTACTTC. The variable domain in full, completed from reference TRBV9 and TRBJ2-7, reads DSGVTQTPKHLITATGQRVTLRCSPRSGDLSVYWYQQSLDQGLQFLIQYYNGEERAKGNILERFSAQQFPDLHSELNLSSLELGDSALYFCASSASTGNGYEQYFGPGTRLTVT.

This chain connects TRBV18 to TRBJ2-1, with TRBD2 identical over 15 bases. From germline, CDR1 is KGHSH and CDR2 LQKENI. V gave up 4 bases and J gave up 8 bases; unmatched junction bases: 0. This CDR3 comprises 14 residues. The CDR3: CASSRTSGRDEQFF. CDR3 DNA: TGTGCCAGCTCACGGACTAGCGGGAGGGATGAGCAGTTCTTC.

The chain joins TRBV7-9 to TRBJ1-1; weak D call: TRBD1 (5 bases). V lost 7 bases to trimming and J lost 3 bases, with 15 bases between them. CDR1 is SEHNR and CDR2 is FQNEAQ in the germline V gene (reference sequence). The CDR3 is 14 residues long. The CDR3, as DNA: TGTGCCAGCAACCCGGGGGACGAACACACTGAAGCTTTCTTT. Translating gives CASNPGDEHTEAFF. Drawing the rest from reference TRBV7-9 and TRBJ1-1, the complete variable domain is DTGVSQNPRHKITKRGQNVTFRCDPISEHNRLYWYRQTLGQGPEFLTYFQNEAQLEKSRLLSDRFSAERPKGSFSTLEIQRTEQGDSAMYLCASNPGDEHTEAFFGQGTRLTVV.

DNA for the CDR3: TGCGCCAGCAGAACCGCCCCGGGGTCCTATGGCTACACCTTC. It translates to CASRTAPGSYGYTF. The chain has TRBV5-1 and TRBJ1-2; D is undetermined. The CDR3 totals 14 residues. Looked up from germline, CDR1 is SGHRS and CDR2 is YFSETQ. Between the trimmed V and J ends, which lost 5 bases and 4 bases, there was a span of 15 bases.

The chain uses TRBV19 and TRBJ2-7; TRBD1 aligns across 8 bases. J was trimmed by 7 bases and V by 9 bases; bases with no gene match: 11. CDR1 and CDR2 (germline): LNHDA, SQIVND (reference sequence). CDR3 length: 13 residues. In nucleotides, the CDR3 is TGTGCCAGCGGGACAGGCTTTGCGCGGGAGCAGTACTTC. The encoded protein is CASGTGFAREQYF.

The J gene is TRBJ1-2, the V gene TRBV5-1, with no clear D. The ends were cut back, 0 bases at V and 5 bases at J, with 8 bases in the middle. The germline gives CDR1 SGHRS, CDR2 YFSETQ. The CDR3 length is 13 residues. CDR3 in DNA: TGCGCCAGCAGCTTGGGGGCGCATTATGGCTACACCTTC. Protein product: CASSLGAHYGYTF.

Here the CDR3 reads CASSVDGVRLGNTIYF. The CDR3 DNA is TGTGCCAGCAGCGTAGATGGGGTCCGGCTCGGAAACACCATATATTTT. This rearrangement joins TRBV9 to TRBJ1-3; D not certain. The germline CDR1 and CDR2 sequences are SGDLS and YYNGEE. This CDR3 has 16 residues. The V end was cut by 0 bases, the J end by 4 bases, with 14 bases between.

The chain couples TRBV7-9 to TRBJ2-2; no firm D call. The germline V and J ends were trimmed by 7 bases and 4 bases, with 7 bases remaining between them. The CDR3 is 12 amino acids. CDR1 SEHNR and CDR2 FQNEAQ come from the germline V gene (reference sequence). Here the CDR3 reads CASTTVTGELFF. CDR3 sequence (DNA): TGTGCCAGCACTACCGTCACCGGGGAGCTGTTTTTT.

This chain connects TRBV30 to TRBJ1-4, with D tentatively TRBD1 (5 bases). Deletions cut 4 bases from V and 8 bases from J, with 20 bases between. The CDR3 is 15 amino acids. Germline-derived CDR1 and CDR2 are GTSNPN and SVGIG (reference sequence). The chain's CDR3 is CAWNPGIGVGEKLFF. CDR3 nucleotides: TGTGCCTGGAATCCCGGGATAGGGGTTGGCGAAAAACTGTTTTTT.

The chain recombines TRBV7-3 with TRBJ2-7; D is possibly TRBD1 (5 bases). Looked up from germline, CDR1 is SGHTA and CDR2 is FQGTGA. The CDR3 loop spans 15 amino acids. V lost 2 bases, J lost 0 bases, and 11 bases lay in between. The CDR3 is CASSLEQGSSYEQYF. The CDR3 DNA sequence: TGTGCCAGCAGCTTAGAGCAGGGAAGCTCCTACGAGCAGTACTTC.

CDR3 protein: CASSLEGIFHEQYF. The CDR3 DNA follows: TGCGCCAGCAGCTTGGAGGGTATCTTCCACGAGCAGTACTTC. This chain joins TRBV5-1 and TRBJ2-7; the D is unclear. The CDR3 extends over 14 amino acids. V dropped 0 bases and J dropped 5 bases, with 12 bases sitting between them. Germline V gene sequence: CDR1 SGHRS, CDR2 YFSETQ.

The CDR3 DNA is TGTGCCAGCAGTTCGGACGTTTCCATCTACGAGCAGTACTTC. Translation: CASSSDVSIYEQYF. The chain links TRBV28 to TRBJ2-7, with D hard to call. Trimming removed 4 bases from V and 3 bases from J, with 13 bases in between. Germline assignment: CDR1 MDHEN and CDR2 SYDVKM. The CDR3 length is 14 residues.